The rows below give T cell receptor beta chains drawn from one sample of a study of radiotherapy plus CTLA-4 blockade in lung cancer. This table comes from immunoSEQ multiplex PCR, and its TCRdb copy is limited to in-frame clones, with some not included. The sample has 25,000 to 40,000 clones; 60% to 80% are singletons. Sequencing used peripheral blood, obtained from a patient treated with radiotherapy plus ipilimumab. The receptors stem from a human donor with non-small cell lung cancer whose response to radiotherapy plus ipilimumab could not be evaluated. The CDR3 runs from the conserved cysteine through the conserved F or W. The order of the fields is V gene, clone size, J gene, CDR3 length, D gene, CDR3 DNA, CDR3 protein. The D gene is left open where the match is weak. Clone size is shown for a subset of rows, as once, few, many or a class of expanded clone.

>TRBV4-1|few|TRBJ2-7|14|.
TGCGCCAGCAGCCAAGCGCGAGCCTCGCGGGAGCAGTACTTC
CASSQARASREQYF
>TRBV5-1|.|TRBJ2-7|14|TRBD2
TGCGCCAGCAGCTTGAGCGGGGTGGCCTACGAGCAGTACTTC
CASSLSGVAYEQYF
>TRBV2|.|TRBJ2-1|12|TRBD2
TGTGCCAGCAAGCGGGAGAACAATGAGCAGTTCTTC
CASKRENNEQFF
>TRBV2|few|TRBJ2-7|12|.
TGTGCCAGCACGGGGGTGGAGTACGAGCAGTACTTC
CASTGVEYEQYF
>TRBV19|.|TRBJ2-7|16|TRBD2
TGTGCCAGTAGTGTTATAGGCGGGAGGGCCCTCTACGAGCAGTACTTC
CASSVIGGRALYEQYF
>TRBV5-3|.|TRBJ1-5|15|.
TGTGCCAGCAGCCAACAGGGTTTTAGCAATCAGCCCCAGCATTTT
CASSQQGFSNQPQHF
>TRBV7-6|.|TRBJ2-7|15|TRBD1
TGTGCCAGCAGCAGAGCAGGACAGGGGCCCTACGAGCAGTACTTC
CASSRAGQGPYEQYF
>TRBV11-3|.|TRBJ2-2|17|TRBD1
TGTGCCAGCAGCTCCGGGACAGGTCTCTCCGGGACCGGGGAGCTGTTTTTT
CASSSGTGLSGTGELFF
>TRBV6-5|.|TRBJ1-1|14|TRBD1
TGTGCCAGCAGTAAGACAGGGGAAGTCACTGAAGCTTTCTTT
CASSKTGEVTEAFF
>TRBV4-1|.|TRBJ1-2|15|.
TGCGCCAGCAGCCAAGATATGACAGTTAACTATGGCTACACCTTC
CASSQDMTVNYGYTF
>TRBV9|.|TRBJ1-3|16|.
TGTGCCAGCAGCGTAGATACAGGTGGCGGTGGAAACACCATATATTTT
CASSVDTGGGGNTIYF
>TRBV28|medium-sized|TRBJ1-1|14|.
TGTGCCAGCAGTCAGCCTTTGGGGGGTAGGGAAGCTTTCTTT
CASSQPLGGREAFF
>TRBV5-1|.|TRBJ1-1|15|TRBD1
TGCGCCAGCAGCTCAGGACAGGGGGCGGACACTGAAGCTTTCTTT
CASSSGQGADTEAFF
>TRBV6-6|.|TRBJ1-1|16|.
TGTGCCAGCAGCCCGCGGGCTCGGGGATCCAACCAAGAAGCTTTCTTT
CASSPRARGSNQEAFF
>TRBV7-3|.|TRBJ2-7|16|TRBD1
TGTGCCAGCAGCCACGACAGGGGGTTTTTAAGTGGCGAGCAGTACTTC
CASSHDRGFLSGEQYF
>TRBV5-4|few|TRBJ1-2|15|.
TGTGCCAGCAGAGACCCAAACAGGGTTCGAGTTGGCTACACCTTC
CASRDPNRVRVGYTF
>TRBV6-6|.|TRBJ2-7|11|.
TGTGCCAGCAGCAAACTCTACGAGCAGTACTTC
CASSKLYEQYF
>TRBV4-3|medium-sized|TRBJ2-2|17|.
TGCGCCAGCAGCCAAGATCCCAGCGGAGGAGGGACCGGGGAGCTGTTTTTT
CASSQDPSGGGTGELFF
>TRBV29-1|.|TRBJ2-5|15|TRBD2
TGCAGCGTTGAACCGGTGACTAGCGGGATTGAGACCCAGTACTTC
CSVEPVTSGIETQYF
>TRBV27|.|TRBJ2-7|15|TRBD2
TGTGCCAGCAGTTCGAGGCTAGCGGGATTGTGGGAGCAGTACTTC
CASSSRLAGLWEQYF
>TRBV2|.|TRBJ2-2|16|TRBD1
TGTGCCAGCAGTGAATCCAGGGGGCGCTTAGTTGGGGAGCTGTTTTTT
CASSESRGRLVGELFF
>TRBV11-1|.|TRBJ2-7|15|.
TGTGCCAGCAGCTTAGGCACTAGTATAGCCTACGAGCAGTACTTC
CASSLGTSIAYEQYF
>TRBV5-1|.|TRBJ2-5|16|TRBD1
TGCGCCAGCCAGGAATTCGGACAGGGGGCAAGGGAGACCCAGTACTTC
CASQEFGQGARETQYF
>TRBV7-9|.|TRBJ1-4|14|.
TGTGCCAGCACCCGGTTGGCAACTAATGAAAAACTGTTTTTT
CASTRLATNEKLFF
>TRBV25-1|.|TRBJ2-1|16|.
TGTGCCAGCAGTGAATGGTCGGGTACCTCCTACAATGAGCAGTTCTTC
CASSEWSGTSYNEQFF
>TRBV11-3|once|TRBJ2-3|13|.
TGTGCCAGCAGCTTAATCCAGGGGGGTACGCAGTATTTT
CASSLIQGGTQYF
>TRBV19|.|TRBJ1-2|14|.
TGTGCCAGTAGTATCATTGAGGCTAACTATGGCTACACCTTC
CASSIIEANYGYTF
>TRBV12-5|medium-sized|TRBJ2-7|15|.
TGTGCTAGTGGTTTGGTAGTCGGGATTGGATACGAGCAGTACTTC
CASGLVVGIGYEQYF
>TRBV7-2|few|TRBJ1-3|13|.
TGTGCCAGCAGCCCGAGGGTTGGAAACACCATATATTTT
CASSPRVGNTIYF
>TRBV5-8|.|TRBJ2-1|15|.
TGTGCCAGCAGCTTGAGGGGGAACTCCTACAATGAGCAGTTCTTC
CASSLRGNSYNEQFF
>TRBV6-5|few|TRBJ1-1|13|.
TGTGCCAGCACAGGGGACGGGAACACTGAAGCTTTCTTT
CASTGDGNTEAFF
>TRBV6-5|.|TRBJ2-2|15|TRBD2
TGTGCCAGCAGTAGGGGCGGGAGTAACACCGGGGAGCTGTTTTTT
CASSRGGSNTGELFF
>TRBV7-9|.|TRBJ2-2|15|TRBD1
TGTGCCAGCAGCTCCCAGGGGGCGAACACCGGGGAGCTGTTTTTT
CASSSQGANTGELFF
>TRBV29-1|once|TRBJ2-4|13|TRBD1
TGCAGCGTTGAAGGACAGGGGGAAAACATTCAGTACTTC
CSVEGQGENIQYF
>TRBV28|.|TRBJ2-1|16|TRBD2
TGTGCCAGCAGGTCCCTAAGCGGGGATTCCTACAATGAGCAGTTCTTC
CASRSLSGDSYNEQFF
>TRBV6-5|.|TRBJ2-7|15|TRBD2
TGTGCCAGCAGCCCTAGCGGTATTAGCTCCTACGAGCAGTACTTC
CASSPSGISSYEQYF
>TRBV7-8|.|TRBJ2-5|15|TRBD1
TGTGCCAGCAGCTCGCTCGACAGGGTGAAAGAGACCCAGTACTTC
CASSSLDRVKETQYF
>TRBV5-1|.|TRBJ1-2|13|TRBD1
TGCGCCAGCAGCTTGGCCGGGACAGATGGCTACACCTTC
CASSLAGTDGYTF
>TRBV11-2|.|TRBJ1-2|14|.
TGTGCCAGCAGCTTAAATCAGGGGAACTATGGCTACACCTTC
CASSLNQGNYGYTF
>TRBV15|.|TRBJ2-5|15|.
TGTGCCACCAGCAGAGACATAGGGGGCCAAGAGACCCAGTACTTC
CATSRDIGGQETQYF
>TRBV28|.|TRBJ2-7|15|.
TGTGCCAGCAGTTTAGGGTTTGGGCCCAGCTACGAGCAGTACTTC
CASSLGFGPSYEQYF
>TRBV5-1|once|TRBJ2-7|13|.
TGCGCCAGCAGCACCGACAGTCCCTACGAGCAGTACTTC
CASSTDSPYEQYF
>TRBV5-1|.|TRBJ1-2|12|TRBD1
TGCGCCAGCAGCGGACAGGAAAACGGCTACACCTTC
CASSGQENGYTF
>TRBV5-1|few|TRBJ1-2|15|.
TGCGCCAGCAGGCCCCCGTCGGGGGACGCCTATGGCTACACCTTC
CASRPPSGDAYGYTF
>TRBV29-1|.|TRBJ2-1|11|TRBD1
TGCAGTGACAGGGGGCTCAATGAGCAGTTCTTC
CSDRGLNEQFF
>TRBV11-2|.|TRBJ2-7|15|TRBD1
TGTGCCAGCAGCCGAAGACAGGGGGGTCCCTACGAGCAGTACTTC
CASSRRQGGPYEQYF
>TRBV20-1|.|TRBJ2-5|10|.
TGCAGTATCGCGTCTAAGACCCAGTACTTC
CSIASKTQYF
>TRBV6-6|.|TRBJ2-1|15|.
TGTGCCAGCAGTTACTCAACTAGCTCCTACAATGAGCAGTTCTTC
CASSYSTSSYNEQFF
>TRBV11-3|.|TRBJ2-5|13|TRBD1
TGTGCCAGCAGCTTGGGACAGGGGGAGACCCAGTACTTC
CASSLGQGETQYF
>TRBV9|.|TRBJ2-5|15|TRBD2
TGTGCCAGCAGCGTATATAGCGGGCGTGGAGAGACCCAGTACTTC
CASSVYSGRGETQYF
>TRBV5-1|.|TRBJ2-6|15|.
TGCGCCAGCAGCTTTGAGGGTACCGGGGCCAACGTCCTGACTTTC
CASSFEGTGANVLTF
>TRBV15|.|TRBJ1-5|13|.
TGTGCCACCAGCAGAGGTATAAATCAGCCCCAGCATTTT
CATSRGINQPQHF
>TRBV25-1|.|TRBJ2-7|13|.
TGTGCCAGCAGTGAAGCTAGTCTATACGAGCAGTACTTC
CASSEASLYEQYF
>TRBV20-1|.|TRBJ2-1|10|.
TGCAGTGCTGGGGGGTATGAGCAGTTCTTC
CSAGGYEQFF
>TRBV5-1|.|TRBJ2-3|16|.
TGCGCCAGCAGCGGCGGGACAGCACTAAACACAGATACGCAGTATTTT
CASSGGTALNTDTQYF
>TRBV28|.|TRBJ2-5|16|TRBD1
TGTGCCAGCAGTTTAGGGACAGGAAGATACCAAGAGACCCAGTACTTC
CASSLGTGRYQETQYF
>TRBV5-4|.|TRBJ2-1|17|TRBD2
TGTGCCAGCAGCCCACCACCTTCGGGAGGACCATACAATGAGCAGTTCTTC
CASSPPPSGGPYNEQFF
>TRBV2|.|TRBJ2-3|17|TRBD2
TGTGCCAGCAGTGTGGGAGTCTCTAGCGGGACCACAGATACGCAGTATTTT
CASSVGVSSGTTDTQYF
>TRBV18|few|TRBJ1-5|14|.
TGTGCCAGCTCCCGCGGCTCGGGCAATCAGCCCCAGCATTTT
CASSRGSGNQPQHF